This T cell receptor (beta chain) was obtained from a study of blood T cell repertoires in COVID-19. Across the whole study: Sites across the United States, Italy and Spain contributed samples from acute and convalescent COVID-19. T cells, B-cell-depleted T cells, or PBMCs supplied cDNA or gDNA.

Authors' analysis steps: How many nucleated cells were present was estimated from reference gene primer amplification. The data were produced by immunoSEQ multiplex PCR, yet TCRdb's version contains in-frame clones alone and is incomplete. V, J and clone size are those of that table, while D and trimming were read from the DNA. The repertoire holds tens of thousands of clones, with 65% to 90% as singletons. The germline V gene has CDR1 LNHDA and CDR2 SQIVND (reference sequence). Trimming took 3 bases from V and 4 from J, leaving 13 bases between them. CDR3 size: 15 residues. The rearrangement uses TRBV19 and TRBJ1-5; a possible D gene is TRBD1 (5 bases). The sequenced material came from peripheral blood. This clonotype was obtained from a human donor in a cohort sampled during active COVID-19. The CDR3 DNA reads TGTGCCAGTAGTATCCAGGGCGATTGGAATCAGCCCCAGCATTTT. It specifies CASSIQGDWNQPQHF.